A selection of T cell receptor beta chains follows, all from one sample in a study of blood T cell repertoires in COVID-19. Produced via immunoSEQ multiplex PCR; TCRdb's table is partial and in-frame only. The repertoire holds 350,000 to 450,000 clones, with around nine tenths as singletons. Sequenced input: PBMCs or T cells enriched from blood (not recorded which). The receptor source for this set is a woman aged 18-29 years who had been exposed to COVID-19. Each CDR3 is given without its conserved first and last residue. Fields, in order: clone size, V gene, CDR3 protein. A row's size may be missing; if present it is once, few, many or a size class.

size: .
V: TRBV6-5
CDR3: ASTRRGAETQY

size: .
V: TRBV7-9
CDR3: ASSLAAGRPH

size: .
V: TRBV5-1
CDR3: ASSLTGGSDGYT

size: few
V: TRBV2
CDR3: ASTQMAQGNRQPQH

size: .
V: TRBV6-1
CDR3: ASSEPGQNYGYT

size: .
V: TRBV30
CDR3: ACEGQGNQPQH

size: .
V: TRBV11-3
CDR3: ASSQRLAGYNEQF

size: .
V: TRBV4-3
CDR3: ASSQDNGGGNTIY

size: .
V: TRBV6-5
CDR3: ASSENYNEQF

size: many
V: TRBV18
CDR3: ASSQGNTIY

size: .
V: TRBV6-6
CDR3: ASSYSQGAQKGGYT

size: .
V: TRBV30
CDR3: AWSVHRQGGKLF

size: .
V: TRBV19
CDR3: ASGQLNTGELF

size: .
V: TRBV4-1
CDR3: ASSQIGVGEQY

size: .
V: TRBV18
CDR3: ASSPRNSMNTEAF

size: few
V: TRBV28
CDR3: ASTSNGHFSNQPQH

size: .
V: TRBV6-2/TRBV6-3
CDR3: ASSWDRYEQY

size: .
V: TRBV7-2
CDR3: ASSSSQRTGVQPQH

size: many
V: TRBV4-2
CDR3: ASSQGRGGSEAF

size: .
V: TRBV4-2
CDR3: ASSQTPGGAGGRQETQY

size: .
V: TRBV28
CDR3: ASRSGTGSVTQY

size: few
V: TRBV30
CDR3: AWDRAGETQY

size: .
V: TRBV9
CDR3: ASSVEGREKNIQY

size: .
V: TRBV14
CDR3: ASSRDRVNEKLF

size: .
V: TRBV5-6
CDR3: ASSLAATSGKYNEQF

size: .
V: TRBV7-2
CDR3: ASSVLVSEQF

size: .
V: TRBV7-2
CDR3: ASSLALGGNQPQH

size: .
V: TRBV6-5
CDR3: ASSSQGNSPLH

size: .
V: TRBV12-2
CDR3: ASRLAQSHPQ

size: .
V: TRBV9
CDR3: ASSVESTVNTEAF

size: .
V: TRBV28
CDR3: ASSLDRFYGYT

size: .
V: TRBV9
CDR3: ASSGQERNTEAF

size: .
V: TRBV28
CDR3: ASSLTGGYSNQPQH

size: .
V: TRBV3-1/TRBV3-2
CDR3: ASSPWGGLAEETQY

size: .
V: TRBV28
CDR3: ASSLQYRNTIY

size: .
V: TRBV7-2
CDR3: ASSDRTGGASGNTIY

size: .
V: TRBV2
CDR3: ASSDYEQF

size: .
V: TRBV19
CDR3: ASSTQGADTEAF

size: .
V: TRBV19
CDR3: ASSLPTGTRRGNQPQH

size: .
V: TRBV27
CDR3: ASSLRTDTEAF

size: .
V: TRBV10-2
CDR3: ASSEPLVGRGLLTEAF

size: .
V: TRBV6-5
CDR3: ASSYSAGELLDEQF

size: .
V: TRBV7-6
CDR3: ASSLEAALRPTDTQY

size: few
V: TRBV5-5
CDR3: ASSMGTGYNEQF

size: .
V: TRBV2
CDR3: ASRGDSRSYEQY

size: .
V: TRBV29-1
CDR3: SVPRSQGYTEAF

size: once
V: TRBV7-2
CDR3: ASSVGQRSYGYT

size: .
V: TRBV6-2/TRBV6-3
CDR3: ASSYSLVDSDSYEQY

size: .
V: TRBV6-2/TRBV6-3
CDR3: ASSYPSGQGIYGYT

size: .
V: TRBV9
CDR3: ASSYGQNTEAF